These 22 T cell receptor beta chains were sequenced from one sample in a study of blood T cell repertoires in COVID-19. TCRdb keeps only in-frame clones here, not all; method: immunoSEQ multiplex PCR. The sample includes about 190,000 clones, around 80% of them seen just once. The sequencing input was peripheral blood. The source of these receptors is a human donor in a cohort sampled during active COVID-19.

This rearrangement joins TRBV23-1 to TRBJ2-7; no clear D. TRBV23-1 carries the ORF label, with uncertain function. Trimming pared 0 bases from V and 3 bases from J, leaving 6 bases between. This CDR3 contains 13 residues. CDR3 region: CASSQSSGYEQYV. DNA for the CDR3: TGCGCCAGCAGTCAATCTTCGGGCTACGAGCAGTACGTC.

The rearrangement links TRBV2 to TRBJ2-1; TRBD1 agrees at 10 bases. The germline CDR1 and CDR2 sequences are SNHLY and FYNNEI. The CDR3 has 14 amino acids. After removal of 1 base from V and 9 bases from J, the junction contained 3 bases not matched to a gene. The CDR3 DNA reads as TGTGCCAGCAGTGAAGAGACAGGGGGCTTTGAGCAGTTCTTC. Protein: CASSEETGGFEQFF.

The genes are TRBV6-1 and TRBJ2-2; D may be TRBD2 (5 bases). Germline V gives CDR1 MNHNS, CDR2 SASEGT. The CDR3 runs 15 residues. V shed 0 bases and J shed 3 bases, with 8 bases lying between them. CDR3 residues: CASSEAGADTGELFF. The DNA for the CDR3 is TGTGCCAGCAGTGAAGCGGGAGCGGACACCGGGGAGCTGTTTTTT.

The CDR3 spells CASSQGTSDTGELFF. The CDR3 DNA reads as TGTGCCAGCTCCCAGGGGACTAGCGACACCGGGGAGCTGTTTTTT. This chain uses TRBV18 with TRBJ2-2; 10 positions match TRBD2. V trimming: 6 bases; J trimming: 3 bases; junction bases outside the gene matches: 4. CDR3 length: 15 residues. Per germline, CDR1 KGHSH and CDR2 LQKENI.

V is TRBV28 and J is TRBJ1-2; no reliable D call. CDR3 length: 14 amino acids. V was cut by 6 bases and J by 13 bases, with 24 bases left in between. Germline V lookup: CDR1 MDHEN, CDR2 SYDVKM. The DNA of the CDR3 is TGTGCCAGCAGGAACGACAATACGGGATCTCCGGTCACCTTC. Translated: CASRNDNTGSPVTF.

This clone was found once. The chain is built from TRBV3-1 (or the pseudogene TRBV3-2) and TRBJ1-2; 7 positions agree with TRBD1. CDR1 LGHDT and CDR2 YNNKEL come from the germline V gene (reference sequence). The CDR3 sequence is 14 residues long. The V and J ends lost 3 bases and 8 bases, in that order; junction bases with no gene match: 9. The CDR3: CASSHLSDRTGYTF. As DNA, the CDR3 is TGTGCCAGCAGCCACTTATCGGACAGGACGGGCTACACCTTC.

The chain combines TRBV2 with TRBJ1-1, with D tentatively TRBD1 (6 bases). In germline, CDR1 is SNHLY, CDR2 FYNNEI. V lost 8 bases and J lost 5, with 15 bases in between. The CDR3 covers 13 residues. The DNA for the CDR3 is TGTGCCAGCTCGAGGGGGATGAGGACTGAAGCTTTCTTT. Translation gives CASSRGMRTEAFF. Full variable domain (missing parts from reference TRBV2 and TRBJ1-1): EPEVTQTPSHQVTQMGQEVILRCVPISNHLYFYWYRQILGQKVEFLVSFYNNEISEKSEIFDDQFSVERPDGSNFTLKIRSTKLEDSAMYFCASSRGMRTEAFFGQGTRLTVV.

V gene TRBV19 combines with J gene TRBJ2-1; weak D call: TRBD2 (5 bases). V was shortened by 5 bases and J by 3 bases, with 17 bases between the two germline ends. There are 16 residues in the CDR3. Germline values: CDR1 LNHDA, CDR2 SQIVND (reference sequence). The CDR3 coding sequence is TGTGCCAGTAGTGTGGGGTCCGGGAAGAGCTACAATGAGCAGTTCTTC. This encodes CASSVGSGKSYNEQFF.

This rearrangement joins TRBV12-3 or TRBV12-4 to TRBJ1-1; no clear D gene. Trimming took off 8 bases at V and 5 bases at J, with 15 bases between the two ends. CDR3 size: 13 residues. The CDR3 loop reads CASAAAGRTEAFF. DNA for the CDR3: TGTGCCAGCGCTGCTGCTGGGCGAACTGAAGCTTTCTTT.

This clone was counted ten times or more. The chain couples TRBV6-5 to TRBJ2-1, with 7 bases matching TRBD1. J was trimmed by 5 bases and V by 6 bases; bases with no gene match: 7. Germline-derived CDR1 and CDR2 are MNHEY and SVGAGI. This CDR3 has 14 residues. CDR3 in DNA: TGTGCCAGCAGACCGACAGGGAGAAACAATGAGCAGTTCTTC. Its protein is CASRPTGRNNEQFF.

This rearrangement joins TRBV6-2 or TRBV6-3 to TRBJ2-3; 8 bases map to TRBD2. The CDR3 consists of 18 residues. V was clipped by 2 bases and J by 2 bases; unmatched bases: 12. Germline CDR1 is MNHEY and CDR2 is SVGEGT. Written as DNA, the CDR3 is TGTGCCAGCAGTTACCCTCAGGGTAGCGGGGCTCTCACAGATACGCAGTATTTT. The encoded protein is CASSYPQGSGALTDTQYF.

V gene TRBV15 combines with J gene TRBJ2-3, with D possibly TRBD2 on 5 matching bases. The CDR3 is 11 residues long. The V end lost 7 bases, the J end lost 3 bases, and 5 bases lay between the germline ends. The germline CDR1 and CDR2 sequences are LNHNV and YYDKDF (reference sequence). The CDR3 nucleotides are TGTGCCACCACGGGAACAGATACGCAGTATTTT. Residues: CATTGTDTQYF. The variable domain in full, with the rest retrieved from reference TRBV15 and TRBJ2-3, is DAMVIQNPRYQVTQFGKPVTLSCSQTLNHNVMYWYQQKSSQAPKLLFHYYDKDFNNEADTPDNFQSRRPNTSFCFLDIRSPGLGDTAMYLCATTGTDTQYFGPGTRLTVL.

As concerns this clone: Additional DNA sequences in this sample encode the identical CDR3. The chain uses TRBV6-2 or TRBV6-3 and TRBJ1-5; D not resolved. Between the trimmed V and J ends, which lost 3 bases and 4 bases, there was a span of 13 bases. The V gene's germline CDR1 is MNHEY and CDR2 SVGEGT. This CDR3 has 15 amino acids. CDR3 DNA sequence: TGTGCCAGCAGTTATGGGAGGGTCGGGAATCAGCCCCAGCATTTT. Protein: CASSYGRVGNQPQHF.

CDR3 amino acids: CSVEASSYEQYF. The CDR3 DNA follows: TGCAGCGTTGAAGCGAGCTCCTACGAGCAGTACTTC. V gene TRBV29-1 combines with J gene TRBJ2-7; D is ambiguous. The germline gives CDR1 SQVTM, CDR2 ANQGSEA. Trimming removed 1 base at V and 0 bases at J, with 4 bases between. The CDR3 contains 12 residues.

The chain uses TRBV27 and TRBJ1-1; D ambiguous. The CDR3 runs 14 residues. The V and J ends lost 3 bases and 1 base respectively, with 9 bases between them. Germline V gene sequence: CDR1 MNHEY, CDR2 SMNVEV (reference sequence). The DNA for the CDR3 is TGTGCCAGCAGTTTGCGAACTGAGAACACTGAAGCTTTCTTT. It encodes CASSLRTENTEAFF.

This clone was detected only a few times. The gene calls are TRBV3-1 (or the pseudogene TRBV3-2) and TRBJ2-1, with TRBD2 matching 12 bases. Germline V lookup: CDR1 LGHDT, CDR2 YNNKEL (reference sequence). The CDR3 sequence is 16 residues long. Trimming removed 6 bases from V and 0 bases from J; junction bases left unmatched: 3. The CDR3 region has the DNA TGTGCCAGCAGTCGGACTAGCGGGACCTCCTACAATGAGCAGTTCTTC. Translation: CASSRTSGTSYNEQFF.

The V call is TRBV7-9, the J call TRBJ2-2; D is possibly TRBD2 (6 bases). Germline CDR1 and CDR2: SEHNR and FQNEAQ (reference sequence). V gave up 3 bases and J gave up 4 bases, with 12 bases separating them. This CDR3 spans 15 amino acids. The CDR3 DNA sequence: TGTGCCAGCAGCTTGGGGGAGGTCCGCACCGGGGAGCTGTTTTTT. It codes for CASSLGEVRTGELFF.

This clone is a singleton in its sample. This chain connects TRBV6-5 to TRBJ1-5; 8 bases line up with TRBD1. The ends lost 5 bases at V and 5 bases at J; junction bases unmatched: 2. This CDR3 has 13 amino acids. Germline CDR1 and CDR2: MNHEY and SVGAGI. The CDR3, as DNA: TGTGCCAGCAGTCTGACAGGGGATCAGCCCCAGCATTTT. It is translated as CASSLTGDQPQHF.

The rearrangement links TRBV28 to TRBJ1-4; D is unclear. CDR1 and CDR2 (germline): MDHEN, SYDVKM. CDR3 size: 15 residues. The ends were cut back, 2 bases at V and 6 bases at J, with 13 bases in the middle. The CDR3 is CASSLGDKRDEKLFF. The CDR3 DNA reads as TGTGCCAGCAGTTTAGGGGATAAGAGGGATGAAAAACTGTTTTTT.

CDR3: CASSLAGTGIYGYTF. The CDR3 DNA follows: TGTGCCAGCAGCTTAGCGGGAACAGGCATATATGGCTACACCTTC. The chain recombines TRBV7-9 with TRBJ1-2; TRBD1 is a possible D gene (5 bases). Per the germline V gene, CDR1 is SEHNR and CDR2 is FQNEAQ (reference sequence). V shed 0 bases and J shed 5 bases, with 13 bases lying between them. This CDR3 region has 15 residues.

The chain is built from TRBV30 and TRBJ2-1; the match to TRBD2 covers 9 bases. The J segment lost 4 bases and the V segment lost 4 bases, leaving 5 bases of the junction unmatched. Germline loops: CDR1 GTSNPN, CDR2 SVGIG (reference sequence). The CDR3 consists of 14 residues. The CDR3 sequence is CAWNGLATYNEQFF. In DNA form, the CDR3 reads TGTGCCTGGAATGGACTAGCGACGTACAATGAGCAGTTCTTC.

This clone was detected only a few times. The chain is built from TRBV24-1 and TRBJ2-3, with 13 bases identical to TRBD2. Germline CDR1 KGHDR, CDR2 SFDVKD. The V segment lost 2 bases and the J segment 0 bases; nucleotides outside the gene matches: 7. CDR3 length: 19 residues. CDR3 coding DNA: TGTGCCACCAGTGATTCAACCGGGACTAGCGGGGTTAGCACAGATACGCAGTATTTT. Its protein is CATSDSTGTSGVSTDTQYF.